This T cell receptor beta chain was sequenced during a study of metastatic and nonmetastatic thyroid tumors. Study at large: Comparative analysis of repertoires was undertaken across blood and tumor or nodule tissue obtained from malignant and benign thyroid patients.

The CDR3 spans 14 residues. The ends were cut back, 0 bases at V and 0 bases at J, with 5 bases in the middle. Germline-derived CDR1 and CDR2 are SEHNR and FQNEAQ (reference sequence). Details on this clone: Antigen unknown.

Study results and limitations: Benign nodules were reported to have significantly lower TCR beta diversity than malignant thyroid tumors, in blood and tumor.

Original analysis: A papillary thyroid cancer distant-metastasis classifier was built from CDR3 differences across clinicopathological groups. Via MiXCR, TCRdb re-called the PCR reads. TCRdb's processing, not the authors' own work, is the source of the V and J calls. This sample yields around 21,000 clones, of which 35% to 40% are seen a single time; about 23% belongs to the top ten. Until they underwent thyroid surgery, no patient had received any treatment. The receptor's source is a female donor with papillary thyroid cancer or a benign thyroid nodule (not recorded which). Some clones in this sample may be carry-over from other donors' samples. The rearrangement joins TRBV7-9 to TRBJ1-1; D not certain. What was sequenced was tumor tissue. CDR3 sequence reads: CASSLAALNTEAFF. The DNA of the CDR3 is TGTGCCAGCAGCTTAGCGGCCCTGAACACTGAAGCTTTCTTT.